The rows below give T cell receptor beta chains drawn from one sample of a study of persistence of HIV-infected CD4 T cells. These receptors are not linked to any known antigen. The method was immunoSEQ multiplex PCR; TCRdb's version includes in-frame clones alone and lacks a portion of them. The sample shows about 40,000 clones, about four fifths of them seen only once. The source material was CD4+ T cells sorted from PBMCs after approximately 20-hour stimulation, sampled from a patient who received antiretroviral therapy. The receptors come from an adult man with HIV who was CMV-seropositive. The CDR3 runs from the conserved cysteine through the conserved F or W.

j_gene | v_gene | CDR3aa
TRBJ2-6 | TRBV6-2/TRBV6-3 | CASSYSPRTGANVLTF
TRBJ2-7 | TRBV5-1 | CASSHSTEEYEQYF
TRBJ1-2 | TRBV19 | CASSIGWSGNYGYTF
TRBJ1-5 | TRBV7-2 | CASSHDTGNQPQHF
TRBJ2-1 | TRBV12-5 | CASGLGASGRIEQFF
TRBJ1-4 | TRBV7-2 | CASSVRTGGDEKLFF
TRBJ2-1 | TRBV7-9 | CASSPSWRAGSNEQFF
TRBJ1-6 | TRBV5-6 | CASRNTGQGASYNSPLHF
TRBJ2-7 | TRBV27 | CASSFPGTGTSEQYF
TRBJ2-3 | TRBV27 | CASSLASPDTQYF
TRBJ1-2 | TRBV6-1 | CASSEAKAPVRASNYGYTF
TRBJ1-1 | TRBV5-1 | CASSLRRDMNTEAFF
TRBJ2-7 | TRBV5-5 | CASSASGTGTYEQYF
TRBJ1-5 | TRBV14 | CASSLGQGNQPQHF
TRBJ1-2 | TRBV6-5 | CASRISQWNYGYTF
TRBJ2-4 | TRBV20-1 | CSAPDKNIQYF
TRBJ1-1 | TRBV5-1 | CASSLGAGGTEAFF
TRBJ1-6 | TRBV5-6 | CASSFKGVGNSPLHF
TRBJ1-1 | TRBV19 | CATAGSTEAFF
TRBJ1-5 | TRBV3-1/TRBV3-2 | CASSLRGSNQPQHF
TRBJ2-1 | TRBV11-1 | CASSFRRSYNEQFF
TRBJ2-7 | TRBV7-9 | CASSLERGQYF
TRBJ1-5 | TRBV2 | CASSVRQNNQPQHF
TRBJ2-1 | TRBV3-1/TRBV3-2 | CASSQGGGQSYNEQFF
TRBJ2-5 | TRBV4-1 | CASSQDLAGTARETQYF
TRBJ2-1 | TRBV3-1/TRBV3-2 | CASSHSGTRSCNEQFF
TRBJ2-3 | TRBV3-1/TRBV3-2 | CASSHRRAGYSLLSSTDTQYF
TRBJ2-7 | TRBV30 | CAWSRGRNNDEQYF
TRBJ2-1 | TRBV10-1 | CASSESGSGANEQFF
TRBJ1-5 | TRBV30 | CAWSVWGTLGNQPQHF
TRBJ2-7 | TRBV6-5 | CASSYGTGVPYEQYF
TRBJ1-6 | TRBV5-4 | CASSSGRGLANSPLHF
TRBJ1-1 | TRBV30 | CAWTSGANTEAFF
TRBJ2-5 | TRBV29-1 | CSVAGLAAQETQYF
TRBJ1-6 | TRBV18 | CASSPLSGAYNSPLHF
TRBJ1-1 | TRBV6-5 | CASRARGLNTEAFF
TRBJ1-2 | TRBV6-1 | CASSEAPTANYGYTF
TRBJ2-2 | TRBV6-2/TRBV6-3 | CASSYELGDWKNTGELFF
TRBJ1-2 | TRBV30 | CAWRPRAGYTF
TRBJ1-3 | TRBV7-6 | CASSPHSGNTIYF
TRBJ2-1 | TRBV6-5 | CASRSSGNEQFF
TRBJ1-5 | TRBV3-1/TRBV3-2 | CASSHRYSNQPQHF
TRBJ1-2 | TRBV5-6 | CASSFRTGLALDYGYTF
TRBJ1-6 | TRBV7-9 | CASSRIVGLIHNSPLHF
TRBJ2-6 | TRBV4-2 | CASSHIARAYSGGANVLTF
TRBJ2-1 | TRBV2 | CASSDGSYNEQFF
TRBJ1-1 | TRBV3-1/TRBV3-2 | CASSQSTGTEAFF
TRBJ1-1 | TRBV9 | CASSGLVGGAEAFF
TRBJ1-2 | TRBV28 | CASSLRDVRFYGYTF
TRBJ1-5 | TRBV13 | CASSLGGKQLNQPQHF
TRBJ2-7 | TRBV6-9 | CASKRGSPPYEQYF
TRBJ1-6 | TRBV7-9 | CASSLQGRPLHF
TRBJ1-1 | TRBV12-3/TRBV12-4 | CASSVSTEAFF
TRBJ2-3 | TRBV7-2 | CASSLGTSTSQYF
TRBJ1-4 | TRBV27 | CATRILQGDEKLFF
TRBJ1-5 | TRBV9 | CASSSRSNQPQHF
TRBJ2-5 | TRBV5-1 | CASSQGEETQYF
TRBJ1-4 | TRBV9 | CASSVGVPRGNEKLFF
TRBJ1-1 | TRBV7-9 | CAGQGRNTEAFF
TRBJ2-5 | TRBV10-2 | CASSDRTGGPETQYF